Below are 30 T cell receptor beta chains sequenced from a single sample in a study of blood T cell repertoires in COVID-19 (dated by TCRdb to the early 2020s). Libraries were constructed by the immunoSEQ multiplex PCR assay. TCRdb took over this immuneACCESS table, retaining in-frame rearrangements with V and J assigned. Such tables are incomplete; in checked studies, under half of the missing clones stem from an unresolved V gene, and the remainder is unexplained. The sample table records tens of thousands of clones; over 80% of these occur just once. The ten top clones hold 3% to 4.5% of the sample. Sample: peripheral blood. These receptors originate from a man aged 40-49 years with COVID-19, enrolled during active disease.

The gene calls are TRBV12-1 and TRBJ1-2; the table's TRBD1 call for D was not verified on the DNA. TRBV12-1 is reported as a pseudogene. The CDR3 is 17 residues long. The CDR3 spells CASSLRQGRSRNYGYTF. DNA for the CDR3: TGTGCCAGCAGCCTACGACAGGGGCGTAGTCGAAACTATGGCTACACCTTC.

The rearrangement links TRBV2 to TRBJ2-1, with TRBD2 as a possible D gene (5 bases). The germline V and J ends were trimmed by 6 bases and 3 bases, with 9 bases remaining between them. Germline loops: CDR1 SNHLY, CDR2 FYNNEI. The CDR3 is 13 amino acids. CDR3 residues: CASSERDYNEQFF. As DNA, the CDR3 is TGTGCCAGCAGCGAACGGGACTACAATGAGCAGTTCTTC.

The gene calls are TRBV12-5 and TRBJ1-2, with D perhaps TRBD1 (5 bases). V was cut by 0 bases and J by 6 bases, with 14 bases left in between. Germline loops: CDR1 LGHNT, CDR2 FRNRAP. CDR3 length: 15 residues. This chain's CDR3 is CASGLVPQGNDGYTF. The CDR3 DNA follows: TGTGCTAGTGGTTTGGTACCCCAGGGTAATGATGGCTACACCTTC.

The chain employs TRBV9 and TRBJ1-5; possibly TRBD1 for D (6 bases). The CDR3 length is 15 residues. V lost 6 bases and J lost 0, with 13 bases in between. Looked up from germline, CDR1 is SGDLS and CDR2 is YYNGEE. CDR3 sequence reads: CASTPNRDSNQPQHF. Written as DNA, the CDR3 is TGTGCCAGCACCCCAAACAGGGATAGCAATCAGCCCCAGCATTTT.

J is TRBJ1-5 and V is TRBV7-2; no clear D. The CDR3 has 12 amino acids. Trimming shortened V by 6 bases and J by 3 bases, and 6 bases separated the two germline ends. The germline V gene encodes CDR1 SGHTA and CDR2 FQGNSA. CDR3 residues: CASSIYNQPQHF. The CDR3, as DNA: TGTGCCAGCAGTATCTACAATCAGCCCCAGCATTTT.

The CDR3 DNA reads as TGTGCCAGCAGCCCCCGGGGGGTCCCTCCGGGCGAGCAGTACTTC. Its translation: CASSPRGVPPGEQYF. The chain carries TRBV5-6 and TRBJ2-7; 7 positions agree with TRBD2. The CDR3 totals 15 residues. CDR1 and CDR2 from the germline V gene are SGHDT and YYEEEE. V lost 4 bases to trimming and J lost 6 bases; unmatched junction nucleotides: 13.

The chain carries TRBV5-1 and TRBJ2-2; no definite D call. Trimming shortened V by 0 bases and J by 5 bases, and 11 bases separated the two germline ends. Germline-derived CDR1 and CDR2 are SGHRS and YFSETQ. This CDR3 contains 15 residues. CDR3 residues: CASSLEPSRTGELFF. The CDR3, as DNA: TGCGCCAGCAGCTTGGAACCTAGTCGGACCGGGGAGCTGTTTTTT.

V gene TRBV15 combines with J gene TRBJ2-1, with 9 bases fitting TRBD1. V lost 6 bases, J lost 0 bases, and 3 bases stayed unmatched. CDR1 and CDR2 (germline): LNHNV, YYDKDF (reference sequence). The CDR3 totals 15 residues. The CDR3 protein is CATRSQGASYNEQFF. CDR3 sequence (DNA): TGTGCCACCAGGTCACAGGGGGCCTCCTACAATGAGCAGTTCTTC.

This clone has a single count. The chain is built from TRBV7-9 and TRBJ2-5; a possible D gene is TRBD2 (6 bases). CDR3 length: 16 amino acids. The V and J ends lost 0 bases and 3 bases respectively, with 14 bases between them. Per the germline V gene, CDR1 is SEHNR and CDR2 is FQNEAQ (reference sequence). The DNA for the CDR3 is TGTGCCAGCAGCTTAGCGGGGCAAGGCGGGAAAGAGACCCAGTACTTC. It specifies CASSLAGQGGKETQYF.

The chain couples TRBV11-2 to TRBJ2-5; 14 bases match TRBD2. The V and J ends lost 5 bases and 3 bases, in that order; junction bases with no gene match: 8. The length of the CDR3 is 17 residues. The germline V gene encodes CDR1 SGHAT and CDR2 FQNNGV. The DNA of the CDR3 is TGTGCCAGCAGCCAGGGGACGGGACTAGCGGGAGAAGAGACCCAGTACTTC. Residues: CASSQGTGLAGEETQYF.

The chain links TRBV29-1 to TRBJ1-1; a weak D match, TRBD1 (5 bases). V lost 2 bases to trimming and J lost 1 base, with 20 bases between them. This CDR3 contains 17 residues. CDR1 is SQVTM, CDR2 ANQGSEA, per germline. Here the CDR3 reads CSVENRVAGRRNTEAFF. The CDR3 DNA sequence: TGCAGCGTTGAAAACCGGGTGGCAGGGCGGAGGAACACTGAAGCTTTCTTT.

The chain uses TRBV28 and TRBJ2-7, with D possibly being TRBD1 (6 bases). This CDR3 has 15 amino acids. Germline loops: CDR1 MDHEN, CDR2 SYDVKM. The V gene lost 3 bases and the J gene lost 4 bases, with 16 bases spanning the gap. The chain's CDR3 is CASSLWSGAKYEQYF. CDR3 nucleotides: TGTGCCAGCAGTTTGTGGTCAGGGGCGAAATACGAGCAGTACTTC. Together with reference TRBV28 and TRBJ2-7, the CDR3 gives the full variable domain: DVKVTQSSRYLVKRTGEKVFLECVQDMDHENMFWYRQDPGLGLRLIYFSYDVKMKEKGDIPEGYSVSREKKERFSLILESASTNQTSMYLCASSLWSGAKYEQYFGPGTRLTVT.

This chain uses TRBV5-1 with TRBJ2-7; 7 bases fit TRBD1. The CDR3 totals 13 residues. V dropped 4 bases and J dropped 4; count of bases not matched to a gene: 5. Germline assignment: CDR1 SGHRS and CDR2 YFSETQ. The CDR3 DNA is TGCGCCAGCAGCCGGGACAGTAAGTACGAGCAGTACTTC. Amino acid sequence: CASSRDSKYEQYF.

The chain's CDR3 is CASSSGQGADTQYF. The CDR3 DNA sequence: TGTGCCAGCAGCTCCGGACAGGGAGCAGATACGCAGTATTTT. The V call is TRBV5-6, the J call TRBJ2-3; 8 bases agree with TRBD1. Trimming at V came to 3 bases and at J to 4 bases, leaving 4 bases not matched to a gene. There are 14 residues in the CDR3. CDR1 and CDR2 (germline): SGHDT, YYEEEE.

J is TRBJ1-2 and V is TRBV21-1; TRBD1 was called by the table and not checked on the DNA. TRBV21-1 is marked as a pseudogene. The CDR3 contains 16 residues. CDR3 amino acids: CASSRTGTGLNYGYTF. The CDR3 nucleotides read TGTGCCAGCAGCAGGACCGGGACAGGGCTTAACTATGGCTACACCTTC.

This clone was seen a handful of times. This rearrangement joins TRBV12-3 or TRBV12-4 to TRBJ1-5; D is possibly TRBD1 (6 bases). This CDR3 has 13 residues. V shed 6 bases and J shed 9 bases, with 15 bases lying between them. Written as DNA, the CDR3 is TGTGCCAGCAGCGTACAGGGCTTGGGGCCCCAGCATTTT. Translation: CASSVQGLGPQHF.

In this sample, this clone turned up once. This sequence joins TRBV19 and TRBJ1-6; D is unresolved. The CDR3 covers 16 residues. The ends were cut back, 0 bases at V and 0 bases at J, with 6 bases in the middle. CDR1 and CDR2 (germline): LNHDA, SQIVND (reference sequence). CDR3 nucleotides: TGTGCCAGTAGTATAGAAGCCATCTCCTATAATTCACCCCTCCACTTT. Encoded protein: CASSIEAISYNSPLHF.

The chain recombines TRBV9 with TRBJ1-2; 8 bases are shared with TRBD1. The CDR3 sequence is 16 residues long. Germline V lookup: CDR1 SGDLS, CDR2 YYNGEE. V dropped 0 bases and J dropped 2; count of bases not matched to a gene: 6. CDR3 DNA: TGTGCCAGCAGCGTAGCTTGGACAGGGTTAAACTATGGCTACACCTTC. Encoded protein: CASSVAWTGLNYGYTF.

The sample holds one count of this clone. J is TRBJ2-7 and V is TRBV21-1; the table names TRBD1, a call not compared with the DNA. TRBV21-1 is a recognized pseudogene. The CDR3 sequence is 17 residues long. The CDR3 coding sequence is TGTGCCAGCAGCAGGGTGGCAGGGGTGCGTAGGTCCTACGAGCAGTACTTC. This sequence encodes CASSRVAGVRRSYEQYF.

The CDR3 DNA is TGTGCCAGCAGTCTCCTGCGACAGGGAGAAGAGACCCAGTACTTC. This translates into CASSLLRQGEETQYF. The chain carries TRBV6-5 and TRBJ2-5, with 7 bases lining up with TRBD1. Germline loops: CDR1 MNHEY, CDR2 SVGAGI. The trim removed 5 bases at V and 3 bases at J, leaving 9 bases unmatched. The CDR3 is 15 amino acids.

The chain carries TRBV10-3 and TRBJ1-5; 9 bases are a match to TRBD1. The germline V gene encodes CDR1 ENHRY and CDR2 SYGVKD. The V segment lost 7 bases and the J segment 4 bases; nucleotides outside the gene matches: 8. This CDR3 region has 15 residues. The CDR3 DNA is TGTGCCATCAAACCTGGGACAGGGTTAAATCAGCCCCAGCATTTT. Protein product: CAIKPGTGLNQPQHF.

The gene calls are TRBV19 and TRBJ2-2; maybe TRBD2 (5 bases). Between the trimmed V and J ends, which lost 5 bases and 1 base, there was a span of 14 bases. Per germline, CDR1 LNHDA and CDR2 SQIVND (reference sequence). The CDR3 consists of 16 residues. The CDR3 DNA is TGTGCCAGTAGTCTAGCATCGGGTGGGAACACCGGGGAGCTGTTTTTT. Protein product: CASSLASGGNTGELFF.

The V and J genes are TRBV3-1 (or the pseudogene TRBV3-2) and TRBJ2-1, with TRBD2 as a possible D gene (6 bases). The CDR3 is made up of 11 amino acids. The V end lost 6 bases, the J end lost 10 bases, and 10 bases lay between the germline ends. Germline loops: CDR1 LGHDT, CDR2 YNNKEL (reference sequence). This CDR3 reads CASRGRDEQFF. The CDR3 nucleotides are TGTGCCAGCAGGGGGCGGGACGAGCAGTTCTTC.

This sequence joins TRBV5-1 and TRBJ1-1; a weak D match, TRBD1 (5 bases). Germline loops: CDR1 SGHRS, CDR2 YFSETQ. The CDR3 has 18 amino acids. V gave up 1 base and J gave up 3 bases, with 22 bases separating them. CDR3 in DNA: TGCGCCAGCAGCTTGTCCTTCCAGGGTATATCAAAGGACACTGAAGCTTTCTTT. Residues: CASSLSFQGISKDTEAFF.

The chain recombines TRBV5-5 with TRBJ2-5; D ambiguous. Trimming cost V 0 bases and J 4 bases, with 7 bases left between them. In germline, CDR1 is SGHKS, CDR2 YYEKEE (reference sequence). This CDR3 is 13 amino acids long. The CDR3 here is CASSLDPGETQYF. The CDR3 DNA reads TGTGCCAGCAGCTTGGACCCCGGAGAGACCCAGTACTTC.

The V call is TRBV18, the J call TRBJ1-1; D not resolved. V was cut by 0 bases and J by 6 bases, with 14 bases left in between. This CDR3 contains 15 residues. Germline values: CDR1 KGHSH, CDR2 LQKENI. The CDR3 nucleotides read TGTGCCAGCTCACCACCGAGAGGGAGGGAAGCTGAAGCTTTCTTT. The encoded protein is CASSPPRGREAEAFF.

The CDR3 protein is CASSFPGGDQPQHF. The CDR3 DNA sequence: TGTGCCAGCAGTTTCCCGGGGGGGGATCAGCCCCAGCATTTT. The rearrangement joins TRBV6-9 to TRBJ1-5; D may be TRBD1 (5 bases). CDR1 and CDR2 from the germline V gene are MNHGY and SVAAGI. The CDR3 length is 14 residues. V lost 4 bases to trimming and J lost 5 bases, with 12 bases between them.

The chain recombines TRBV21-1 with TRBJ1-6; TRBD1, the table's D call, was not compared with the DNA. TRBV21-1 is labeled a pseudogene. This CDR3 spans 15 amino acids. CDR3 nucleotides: TGTGCCAGCAGCTCTCAGGGTACAGGTAATTCACCCCTCCACTTT. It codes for CASSSQGTGNSPLHF.

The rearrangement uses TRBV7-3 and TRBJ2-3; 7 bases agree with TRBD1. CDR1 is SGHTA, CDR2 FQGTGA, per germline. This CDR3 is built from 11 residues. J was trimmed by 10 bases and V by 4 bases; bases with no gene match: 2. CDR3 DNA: TGTGCCAGCAGCTCAGGGGGAGCGCAGTATTTT. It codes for CASSSGGAQYF.

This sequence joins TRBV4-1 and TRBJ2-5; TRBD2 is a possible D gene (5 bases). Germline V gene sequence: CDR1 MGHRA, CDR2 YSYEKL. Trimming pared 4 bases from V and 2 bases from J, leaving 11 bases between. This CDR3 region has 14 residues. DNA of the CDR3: TGCGCCAGCAGCCTCGGACGGGGACAAGAGACCCAGTACTTC. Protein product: CASSLGRGQETQYF.